This note documents a single T cell receptor beta chain sequence. Naive CD8 cells lacked CD45RO, underwent positive selection for CCR7 and left out terminally differentiated effector memory CD45RA+ cells. Nashville, Tennessee was home to all donors, who were Caucasian adults. The data were obtained in a study of shared clonotypes between healthy human individuals. The assay was immunoSEQ multiplex PCR, and TCRdb's table has in-frame clones only and misses some. The top ten hold under 2% of the sample, which has roughly 2.1 million clones, 85% to 95% seen once. Sequencing was carried out using naive CD8+ T cells from PBMCs. The receptor was isolated from a young man in good health. Some clones in this sample may be carry-over from other donors' samples.

CDR3 sequence reads: CASSHKGTYEQYF. CDR3 DNA: TGTGCCAGCAGCCACAAGGGCACCTACGAGCAGTACTTC. V is TRBV4-2 and J is TRBJ2-7; D is uncertain. This CDR3 has 13 amino acids. V was shortened by 3 bases and J by 2 bases, with 8 bases between the two germline ends. Germline values: CDR1 LGHNA, CDR2 YNFKEQ.